One sample yielded the 29 T cell receptor beta chains listed below, sequenced in a study of control samples from healthy donors and cancer patients. Using immunoSEQ multiplex PCR, the repertoire was profiled, and TCRdb retains in-frame clones only, with some absent. The repertoire has about 220,000 clones, around 94% of them found once; the top ten carry about 1.6%. Sequencing used blood. These receptor sequences come from a man aged 45-60 years in good health.

V and J are TRBV28 and TRBJ1-4; D is unclear. The germline gives CDR1 MDHEN, CDR2 SYDVKM. V was clipped by 6 bases and J by 8 bases, with 16 bases between them. This CDR3 contains 14 residues. The DNA for the CDR3 is TGTGCCAGCAGGAAGACACCGCGATCCGAAAAACTGTTTTTT. Translation: CASRKTPRSEKLFF.

The chain carries TRBV2 and TRBJ2-3; 7 nucleotides agree with TRBD1. V shed 6 bases, J shed 0 bases, and the junction held 9 bases outside the gene matches. Germline assignment: CDR1 SNHLY and CDR2 FYNNEI. The CDR3 sequence is 16 residues long. The CDR3: CASSDPDRTSTDTQYF. CDR3 DNA sequence: TGTGCCAGCAGCGACCCGGACAGGACTAGCACAGATACGCAGTATTTT.

This chain links TRBV5-6 with TRBJ2-7, with 9 bases fitting TRBD1. With V trimmed by 4 bases and J by 0 bases, 2 bases remained unmatched. Germline values: CDR1 SGHDT, CDR2 YYEEEE. This CDR3 is 14 amino acids long. CDR3 sequence reads: CASSKDRGSYEQYF. The CDR3 DNA sequence: TGTGCCAGCAGCAAGGACAGGGGCTCCTACGAGCAGTACTTC.

The V and J genes are TRBV7-2 and TRBJ2-7; weak D call: TRBD1 (6 bases). Trimming shortened V by 1 base and J by 2 bases, and 12 bases separated the two germline ends. Germline V CDR1 and CDR2: SGHTA, FQGNSA. The CDR3 has 15 residues. The CDR3 coding sequence is TGTGCCAGCAGCTTAGTTGAGACAGGAGCCTACGAGCAGTACTTC. This codes for CASSLVETGAYEQYF.

The chain uses TRBV11-3 and TRBJ2-3, with 9 positions matching TRBD2. With 2 bases clipped from V and 1 base from J, the junction kept 4 bases outside the gene matches. This CDR3 contains 16 residues. The V gene's germline CDR1 is SGHNT and CDR2 YENEEA. As DNA, the CDR3 is TGTGCCAGCAGCTTAAACGCGGGGGGGGGCACAGATACGCAGTATTTT. It is translated as CASSLNAGGGTDTQYF.

This rearrangement joins TRBV2 to TRBJ2-3; weak D call: TRBD1 (5 bases). Germline CDR1 is SNHLY and CDR2 is FYNNEI. V shed 5 bases and J shed 4 bases, with 7 bases lying between them. This CDR3 contains 12 residues. The CDR3 DNA sequence: TGTGCCAGCAGTCAGGGTCCAGATACGCAGTATTTT. It is translated as CASSQGPDTQYF.

The rearrangement joins TRBV18 to TRBJ1-2; D is unresolved. The CDR3 length is 11 residues. Trimming left V 5 bases short and J 2 bases short, with 3 bases between. CDR1 is KGHSH and CDR2 is LQKENI in the germline V gene. CDR3 in amino acids: CASSSNYGYTF. CDR3 sequence (DNA): TGTGCCAGCTCATCCAACTATGGCTACACCTTC.

The chain combines TRBV6-5 with TRBJ1-2, with a weak D call TRBD1 (5 bases). The CDR3 runs 13 residues. Germline V lookup: CDR1 MNHEY, CDR2 SVGAGI. Trimming pared 8 bases from V and 3 bases from J, leaving 13 bases between. The CDR3 loop reads CASLTETYYGYTF. In DNA form, the CDR3 reads TGTGCCAGCCTGACAGAGACTTACTATGGCTACACCTTC.

This rearrangement joins TRBV7-2 to TRBJ1-5; 7 bases agree with TRBD1. Germline CDR1 and CDR2: SGHTA and FQGNSA. This CDR3 spans 16 amino acids. V dropped 5 bases and J dropped 2; count of bases not matched to a gene: 9. Here the CDR3 reads CASSKQGVIGNQPQHF. CDR3 coding DNA: TGTGCCAGCAGCAAGCAGGGGGTGATAGGCAATCAGCCCCAGCATTTT. The complete variable domain, with remaining parts taken from reference TRBV7-2 and TRBJ1-5, reads GAGVSQSPSNKVTEKGKDVELRCDPISGHTALYWYRQSLGQGLEFLIYFQGNSAPDKSGLPSDRFSAERTGGSVSTLTIQRTQQEDSAVYLCASSKQGVIGNQPQHFGDGTRLSIL.

The chain couples TRBV6-5 to TRBJ2-7; TRBD2 might be the D (6 bases). In germline, CDR1 is MNHEY, CDR2 SVGAGI. V lost 6 bases and J 0 bases, leaving 15 bases between the germline ends. The CDR3 consists of 15 residues. Here the CDR3 reads CASSPTGGSSYEQYF. CDR3 DNA sequence: TGTGCCAGCAGCCCCACAGGAGGGAGCTCCTACGAGCAGTACTTC.

This chain connects TRBV7-2 to TRBJ1-1; D is uncertain. Germline V gives CDR1 SGHTA, CDR2 FQGNSA. The CDR3 is 13 amino acids. Trimming removed 5 bases from V and 4 bases from J, with 11 bases in between. The CDR3 coding sequence is TGTGCCAGCAGCCTGCCCCCAGGCACTGAAGCTTTCTTT. Its protein is CASSLPPGTEAFF.

V gene TRBV6-5 combines with J gene TRBJ1-6; perhaps TRBD1 as D (6 bases). The germline V gene has CDR1 MNHEY and CDR2 SVGAGI. V was clipped by 4 bases and J by 10 bases, with 17 bases between them. The CDR3 is made up of 15 amino acids. CDR3 sequence (DNA): TGTGCCAGCAGTTCGTCAGGGGCACTAAGGTCACCCCTCCACTTT. This gives the protein CASSSSGALRSPLHF.

V usage is TRBV18 and J usage is TRBJ2-7; D remains unclear. The CDR3 totals 16 residues. Per the germline V gene, CDR1 is KGHSH and CDR2 is LQKENI. V was trimmed by 3 bases and J by 1 base, leaving 16 bases between them. CDR3 DNA: TGTGCCAGCTCACCGGTACAGATCTTTAATTCCTACGAGCAGTACTTC. It translates to CASSPVQIFNSYEQYF. The full variable domain, its missing parts supplied by reference TRBV18 and TRBJ2-7, is NAGVMQNPRHLVRRRGQEARLRCSPMKGHSHVYWYRQLPEEGLKFMVYLQKENIIDESGMPKERFSAEFPKEGPSILRIQQVVRGDSAAYFCASSPVQIFNSYEQYFGPGTRLTVT.

The CDR3: CASSLVGNTGELFF. The CDR3 DNA sequence: TGTGCCAGCAGCTTAGTAGGTAACACCGGGGAGCTGTTTTTT. The V call is TRBV7-9, the J call TRBJ2-2; no clear D gene. The CDR3 covers 14 residues. From germline, CDR1 is SEHNR and CDR2 FQNEAQ (reference sequence). V lost 1 base, J lost 2 bases, and 5 bases lay in between.

This chain uses TRBV7-9 with TRBJ1-1; the match to TRBD1 covers 9 bases. Germline V gene lookup returns CDR1 SEHNR and CDR2 FQNEAQ (reference sequence). CDR3 size: 12 residues. With 5 bases clipped from V and 11 bases from J, the junction kept 6 bases outside the gene matches. CDR3 protein: CASSLQGARAFF. In DNA form, the CDR3 reads TGTGCCAGCAGCCTACAGGGGGCGCGGGCTTTCTTT.

The rearrangement uses TRBV19 and TRBJ2-5; 9 bases are a match to TRBD1. J lost 5 bases, V lost 5 bases, and 6 bases had no gene match. The germline V gene has CDR1 LNHDA and CDR2 SQIVND (reference sequence). The CDR3 sequence is 14 residues long. The CDR3 spells CASSDGQGSETQYF. The CDR3 coding sequence is TGTGCCAGTAGTGATGGACAGGGGAGCGAGACCCAGTACTTC. Complete variable domain (other parts from reference TRBV19 and TRBJ2-5): DGGITQSPKYLFRKEGQNVTLSCEQNLNHDAMYWYRQDPGQGLRLIYYSQIVNDFQKGDIAEGYSVSREKKESFPLTVTSAQKNPTAFYLCASSDGQGSETQYFGPGTRLLVL.

CDR3 in amino acids: CASSLEAGYGYTF. As DNA, the CDR3 is TGTGCCAGCAGCTTGGAGGCGGGGTATGGCTACACCTTC. The V and J genes are TRBV5-4 and TRBJ1-2, with unresolved D. V was clipped by 0 bases and J by 5 bases, with 8 bases between them. The germline gives CDR1 SGHNT, CDR2 YYREEE (reference sequence). The CDR3 loop spans 13 amino acids.

The chain carries TRBV5-1 and TRBJ1-1, with unresolved D. V gave up 1 base and J gave up 1 base, with 11 bases separating them. Germline V gene sequence: CDR1 SGHRS, CDR2 YFSETQ. The CDR3 has 15 residues. DNA for the CDR3: TGCGCCAGCAGCTTGAAATCCGAAGGGAACACTGAAGCTTTCTTT. It specifies CASSLKSEGNTEAFF.

The chain combines TRBV6-1 with TRBJ1-5, with D possibly matching TRBD1 (6 bases). The CDR3 totals 15 residues. Trimming cost V 3 bases and J 6 bases, with 15 bases left between them. Germline V gene lookup returns CDR1 MNHNS and CDR2 SASEGT. CDR3 sequence: CASSDRPGAGQPQHF. CDR3 coding DNA: TGTGCCAGCAGTGACCGCCCGGGGGCGGGTCAGCCCCAGCATTTT.

The chain links TRBV10-3 to TRBJ2-7; TRBD1 matches at 9 bases. CDR3 length equals 13 residues. The germline V gene encodes CDR1 ENHRY and CDR2 SYGVKD. Trimming took 4 bases from V and 5 from J; bases not matched to a gene: 3. The CDR3 sequence: CAISAQGADEQYF. CDR3 coding DNA: TGTGCCATCAGTGCACAGGGGGCTGACGAGCAGTACTTC.

This clone has only a few counts. The chain recombines TRBV28 with TRBJ1-2; 7 bases line up with TRBD1. The CDR3 has 13 residues. The V segment lost 7 bases and the J segment 4 bases; nucleotides outside the gene matches: 6. Germline V gives CDR1 MDHEN, CDR2 SYDVKM. The CDR3 DNA reads as TGTGCCAGCAAGTACAGGGGCGCCTATGGCTACACCTTC. Protein: CASKYRGAYGYTF.

The table lists this clone with a count of one. The chain joins TRBV4-2 to TRBJ2-6; 9 positions agree with TRBD1. The ends lost 4 bases at V and 0 bases at J; junction bases unmatched: 4. The germline CDR1 and CDR2 sequences are LGHNA and YNFKEQ. The CDR3 is 17 residues long. The CDR3 region has the DNA TGTGCCAGCAGCCCGGGACAGGGCCCCTCTGGGGCCAACGTCCTGACTTTC. The encoded protein is CASSPGQGPSGANVLTF.

The J gene is TRBJ2-5, the V gene TRBV5-5; D uncertain. Germline values: CDR1 SGHKS, CDR2 YYEKEE (reference sequence). This CDR3 has 15 residues. The V end lost 1 base, the J end lost 5 bases, and 15 bases lay between the germline ends. CDR3 coding DNA: TGTGCCAGCAGCTTGTCCTTTGGGGAAGGGGAGACCCAGTACTTC. Residues: CASSLSFGEGETQYF.

In nucleotides, the CDR3 is TGTGCCAGCAGTTTATGGGACAAGGGACAGGGGATTGTGACCTTC. Its translation: CASSLWDKGQGIVTF. The chain recombines TRBV28 with TRBJ1-2; 10 bases are shared with TRBD1. CDR1 MDHEN and CDR2 SYDVKM come from the germline V gene. This CDR3 spans 15 amino acids. V shed 0 bases, J shed 14 bases, and the junction held 12 bases outside the gene matches.

In its sample, this clone was seen once. The chain has TRBV4-3 and TRBJ2-1; a possible D gene is TRBD2 (5 bases). The germline V and J ends were trimmed by 0 bases and 5 bases, with 8 bases remaining between them. The CDR3 is 14 amino acids. Per germline, CDR1 LGHNA and CDR2 YSLEER. The CDR3 nucleotides read TGCGCCAGCAGCCAAGATGGGCGGGACAATGAGCAGTTCTTC. Translation gives CASSQDGRDNEQFF.

This sequence joins TRBV2 and TRBJ1-4; 9 nucleotides match TRBD1. The V and J ends lost 8 bases and 1 base, in that order; junction bases with no gene match: 5. Germline values: CDR1 SNHLY, CDR2 FYNNEI. This CDR3 has 15 residues. The CDR3 DNA follows: TGTGCCAGCGGGGGACAGGGCGGAACTAATGAAAAACTGTTTTTT. This gives the protein CASGGQGGTNEKLFF.

V and J are TRBV7-9 and TRBJ1-1; TRBD1 might be the D (6 bases). Trimming took 2 bases from V and 5 from J, leaving 9 bases between them. Germline values: CDR1 SEHNR, CDR2 FQNEAQ (reference sequence). There are 13 residues in the CDR3. The CDR3 DNA reads as TGTGCCAGCAGCTTACCAGGGGAGACTGAAGCTTTCTTT. It yields the protein CASSLPGETEAFF. Using reference TRBV7-9 and TRBJ1-1 for the parts outside the CDR3, the full variable domain is DTGVSQNPRHKITKRGQNVTFRCDPISEHNRLYWYRQTLGQGPEFLTYFQNEAQLEKSRLLSDRFSAERPKGSFSTLEIQRTEQGDSAMYLCASSLPGETEAFFGQGTRLTVV.

The rearrangement joins TRBV19 to TRBJ1-5; D might be TRBD1 (5 bases). The CDR3 sequence is 14 residues long. Germline V lookup: CDR1 LNHDA, CDR2 SQIVND (reference sequence). Trimming took off 9 bases at V and 6 bases at J, with 18 bases between the two ends. In DNA, the CDR3 is TGTGCCAGCACTAAGTTGGGGGGGGGTCAGCCCCAGCATTTT. Its translation: CASTKLGGGQPQHF. The entire variable domain, with the rest obtained from reference TRBV19 and TRBJ1-5, is as follows: DGGITQSPKYLFRKEGQNVTLSCEQNLNHDAMYWYRQDPGQGLRLIYYSQIVNDFQKGDIAEGYSVSREKKESFPLTVTSAQKNPTAFYLCASTKLGGGQPQHFGDGTRLSIL.

V gene TRBV6-5 combines with J gene TRBJ1-1; D remains ambiguous. The CDR3 totals 12 residues. V was clipped by 6 bases and J by 1 base, with 6 bases between them. Per the germline V gene, CDR1 is MNHEY and CDR2 is SVGAGI. The CDR3: CASSHGNTEAFF. CDR3 nucleotide sequence: TGTGCCAGCAGCCACGGGAACACTGAAGCTTTCTTT.